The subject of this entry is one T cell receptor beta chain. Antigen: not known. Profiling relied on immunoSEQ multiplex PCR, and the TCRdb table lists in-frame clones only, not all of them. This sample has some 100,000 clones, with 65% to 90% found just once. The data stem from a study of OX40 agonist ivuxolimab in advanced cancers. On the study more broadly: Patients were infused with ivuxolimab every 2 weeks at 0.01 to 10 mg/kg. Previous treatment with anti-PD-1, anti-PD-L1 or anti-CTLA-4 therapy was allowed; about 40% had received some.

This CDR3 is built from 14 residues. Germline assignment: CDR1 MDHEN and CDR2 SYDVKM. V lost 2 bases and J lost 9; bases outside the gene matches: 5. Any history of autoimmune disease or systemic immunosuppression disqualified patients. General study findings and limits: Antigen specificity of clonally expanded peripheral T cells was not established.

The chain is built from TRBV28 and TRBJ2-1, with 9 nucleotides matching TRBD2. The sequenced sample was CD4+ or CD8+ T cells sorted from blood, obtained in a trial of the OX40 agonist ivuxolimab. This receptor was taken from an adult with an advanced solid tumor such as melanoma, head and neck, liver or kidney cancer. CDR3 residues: CASSLAGGFGEQFF. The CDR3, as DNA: TGTGCCAGCAGTTTAGCGGGAGGGTTCGGTGAGCAGTTCTTC.